One T cell receptor (beta chain) is described in this entry. Its antigen is currently unknown. Naive-designated CD8 cells lacked CD45RO, were positively enriched for CCR7, and omitted terminally differentiated effector memory CD45RA+ cells. Each donor was a Caucasian adult residing in Nashville, Tennessee. The V gene's germline CDR1 is MDHEN and CDR2 SYDVKM. V lost 6 bases and J lost 4; bases outside the gene matches: 6. The CDR3 contains 14 residues. Using immunoSEQ multiplex PCR, the repertoire was profiled, and TCRdb retains in-frame clones only, with some absent. The sample lists around 2.1 million clones; approximately 94% were seen once. These data belong to a study of shared clonotypes between healthy human individuals. General study findings and limits: In a handful of donors, around 4.8% of naive CD4 clonotypes appeared in common. Richness estimates generally favored naive over memory subsets.

The sample taken for sequencing was naive CD8+ T cells from PBMCs. The TCR comes from a man aged 18-30 years in good health. Some clones in this sample may be carry-over from other donors' samples. The rearrangement uses TRBV28 and TRBJ1-1; 9 positions agree with TRBD1. CDR3 amino acids: CASREQGAGTEAFF. CDR3 nucleotide sequence: TGTGCCAGCAGAGAACAGGGGGCAGGCACTGAAGCTTTCTTT.